The source of this T cell receptor (beta chain) is a study of blood T cell repertoires in COVID-19. Study-level information: Nucleic acid was either cDNA or gDNA, and it came from T cells, B-cell-depleted T cells, or PBMCs.

J gave up 4 bases and V 3 bases, and 8 bases lay outside the gene matches. This CDR3 region has 16 residues. The V gene's germline CDR1 is KGHSH and CDR2 LQKENI. In the original workflow: Amplification with reference gene primers provided the estimates of nucleated cell counts. Assay used: immunoSEQ multiplex PCR; TCRdb lists only in-frame clones, some missing. V, J and clone size derive from that table, while D and trimming were established from the DNA sequence. Of about 300,000 clones in the sample, roughly 86% were seen once. The receptor's source is a man between 65 and 79 years old with acute or convalescent COVID-19. What was sequenced was peripheral blood. V and J are TRBV18 and TRBJ2-2; 7 nucleotides line up with TRBD1. CDR3 loop: CASSPETGLATGELFF. In DNA form, the CDR3 reads TGTGCCAGCTCACCTGAGACAGGGTTGGCCACCGGGGAGCTGTTTTTT.